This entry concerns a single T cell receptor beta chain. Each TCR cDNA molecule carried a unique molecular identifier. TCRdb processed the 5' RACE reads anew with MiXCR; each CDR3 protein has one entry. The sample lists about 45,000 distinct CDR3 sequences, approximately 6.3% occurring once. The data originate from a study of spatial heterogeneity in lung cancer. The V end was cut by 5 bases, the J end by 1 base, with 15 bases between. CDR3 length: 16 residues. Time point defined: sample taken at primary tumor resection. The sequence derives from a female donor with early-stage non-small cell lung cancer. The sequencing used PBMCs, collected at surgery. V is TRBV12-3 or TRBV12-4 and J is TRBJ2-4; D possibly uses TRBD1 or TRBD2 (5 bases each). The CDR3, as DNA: TGTGCCAGCAGTGAGGACATCGGGATCGCCAAAAACATTCAGTACTTC. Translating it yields CASSEDIGIAKNIQYF.